One sample yielded the 10 T cell receptor beta chains listed below, sequenced in a study of human versus mouse CDR3 diversity and MHC coevolution (TCRdb year 2017). The library was built by means of the immunoSEQ multiplex PCR assay. TCRdb's version of the immuneACCESS table is confined to in-frame rearrangements and falls short of the full clone set. An unresolved V gene accounts for under half of the shortfall where checked; the remainder is of unknown origin. This sample has more than 60,000 clones in its table, and under 95% of those were observed once. The ten largest clones add up to about 0.14% of the sample. Material for sequencing was naive CD4+ T cells from blood. The cell subset or site label on this specimen signifies: CD45RO-negative CD62L-positive naive CD4 T cells. These receptors were taken from a person aged 25-75 years in good health.

This sequence joins TRBV5-1 and TRBJ1-1, with no clear D. Trimming took off 0 bases at V and 1 base at J, with 13 bases between the two ends. This CDR3 spans 16 amino acids. Germline-derived CDR1 and CDR2 are SGHRS and YFSETQ. The CDR3 loop is CASSLAVEVANTEAFF. The CDR3 coding sequence is TGCGCCAGCAGCTTGGCCGTGGAGGTCGCGAACACTGAAGCTTTCTTT.

The chain is built from TRBV27 and TRBJ1-6, with D maybe TRBD1 (5 bases). The V and J ends lost 2 bases and 7 bases respectively, with 24 bases between them. CDR1 is MNHEY and CDR2 is SMNVEV in the germline V gene (reference sequence). The CDR3 is made up of 19 amino acids. The CDR3 reads CASSLRPFSTGGENSPLHF. The CDR3 DNA sequence: TGTGCCAGCAGTTTACGCCCATTTTCAACGGGAGGGGAGAATTCACCCCTCCACTTT.

The chain combines TRBV5-1 with TRBJ2-6; 8 bases are a match to TRBD1. The ends lost 4 bases at V and 0 bases at J; junction bases unmatched: 6. Germline V CDR1 and CDR2: SGHRS, YFSETQ. There are 17 residues in the CDR3. The CDR3 nucleotides read TGCGCCAGCAGCCCAAGGACAGGGACCTCTGGGGCCAACGTCCTGACTTTC. This gives the protein CASSPRTGTSGANVLTF.

The V and J genes are TRBV19 and TRBJ2-7; possibly TRBD1 for D (6 bases). This CDR3 comprises 15 residues. Germline CDR1 and CDR2: LNHDA and SQIVND (reference sequence). The V and J ends lost 3 bases and 5 bases respectively, with 17 bases between them. CDR3 in amino acids: CASSIGNRAIHEQYF. The CDR3 DNA reads as TGTGCCAGTAGTATTGGGAACAGGGCTATCCACGAGCAGTACTTC.

This chain joins TRBV5-1 and TRBJ2-3, with 10 bases aligning to TRBD2. Trimming took 7 bases from V and 4 from J; bases not matched to a gene: 3. The CDR3 runs to 13 residues. The germline V gene has CDR1 SGHRS and CDR2 YFSETQ. CDR3 sequence: CASGSGGSDTQYF. The CDR3 DNA is TGCGCCAGCGGTAGCGGGGGGTCAGATACGCAGTATTTT. The complete variable domain, with remaining parts taken from reference TRBV5-1 and TRBJ2-3, reads KAGVTQTPRYLIKTRGQQVTLSCSPISGHRSVSWYQQTPGQGLQFLFEYFSETQRNKGNFPGRFSGRQFSNSRSEMNVSTLELGDSALYLCASGSGGSDTQYFGPGTRLTVL.

This clone was recorded once. This chain links TRBV2 with TRBJ2-5, with 7 positions matching TRBD1. V lost 8 bases to trimming and J lost 7 bases; unmatched junction nucleotides: 10. This CDR3 is 13 amino acids long. Germline CDR1 SNHLY, CDR2 FYNNEI. CDR3: CASSGGAVGTQYF. Here the CDR3 DNA reads TGTGCCAGCTCAGGGGGTGCGGTGGGGACCCAGTACTTC.

The rearrangement links TRBV5-1 to TRBJ2-7, with D perhaps matching TRBD2 (6 bases). The germline gives CDR1 SGHRS, CDR2 YFSETQ. The CDR3 has 15 residues. The V end was cut by 1 base, the J end by 0 bases, with 11 bases between. In DNA form, the CDR3 reads TGCGCCAGCAGCTTGAGTGGAGGGTCCTCCTACGAGCAGTACTTC. It translates to CASSLSGGSSYEQYF. Variable domain in full (rest from reference TRBV5-1 and TRBJ2-7): KAGVTQTPRYLIKTRGQQVTLSCSPISGHRSVSWYQQTPGQGLQFLFEYFSETQRNKGNFPGRFSGRQFSNSRSEMNVSTLELGDSALYLCASSLSGGSSYEQYFGPGTRLTVT.

Of note for this clone: One end of the junction does not line up with germline, which may come from a read error. The sample has other DNA sequences that encode this CDR3 too. The V gene is TRBV27, the J gene TRBJ2-7; D is perhaps TRBD1 (6 bases). There are 15 residues in the CDR3. Germline CDR1 and CDR2: MNHEY and SMNVEV (reference sequence). The CDR3 DNA follows: TGTGCCAGCAGTTTACGGGGCAGGGGCTCCTACGAGCAGTATTTC. As protein: CASSLRGRGSYEQYF.

V gene TRBV27 combines with J gene TRBJ2-5; TRBD2 is a possible D gene (6 bases). The end of the DNA is better explained by TRBJ2-7, so the J call may be wrong. This CDR3 region has 14 residues. CDR1 is MNHEY, CDR2 SMNVEV, per germline (reference sequence). For the CDR3, the DNA is TGTGCCAGCAGTTTACGTCAGGGACTGTACGAGCAGTACTTC. This gives the protein CASSLRQGLYEQYF.

The V call is TRBV4-1, the J call TRBJ1-2; weak D call: TRBD1 (5 bases). The CDR3 extends over 16 amino acids. Looked up from germline, CDR1 is MGHRA and CDR2 is YSYEKL. Trimming removed 2 bases from V and 1 base from J, with 14 bases in between. The CDR3 region is CASSQQQGLINYGYTF. CDR3 coding DNA: TGCGCCAGCAGCCAACAGCAGGGACTGATTAACTATGGCTACACCTTC.